The TCR beta chain under discussion was sequenced for a study of control samples from healthy donors and cancer patients. The method was immunoSEQ multiplex PCR; TCRdb's version includes in-frame clones alone and lacks a portion of them. Seen here are some 150,000 clones, over 90% observed once, and the top ten hold roughly 2.3%. J was trimmed by 2 bases and V by 2 bases; bases with no gene match: 5. CDR3 length: 14 amino acids. Germline CDR1 is GTSNPN and CDR2 is SVGIG (reference sequence). The sample consisted of blood. The TCR sequence derives from a man aged 50 or older in good health. The chain uses TRBV30 and TRBJ2-7, with TRBD1 matching over 8 bases. As DNA, the CDR3 is TGTGCCTGGAGTCGACAGGGGAGCGCCTACGAGCAGTACTTC. It codes for CAWSRQGSAYEQYF.